These T cell receptor beta chains were read from a single sample in a study of blood T cell repertoires in COVID-19. Some clones are missing from TCRdb's copy, which holds only in-frame ones; the method was immunoSEQ multiplex PCR. The sample lists 150,000 to 200,000 clones, around 86% occurring once. Specimen: peripheral blood. Source of these receptors: a man aged 18 to 30 with acute or convalescent COVID-19. CDR3s include the opening cysteine and the closing phenylalanine or tryptophan. D genes are given only for firm matches. Clone sizes are given selectively: once, few, many, or a class where the clone is expanded.

V: TRBV6-6; size: -; D: -; J: TRBJ1-3; DNA: TGTGCCAGCAGGGCCCAAAGCTCTGGAAACACCATATATTTT; CDR3: CASRAQSSGNTIYF
V: TRBV6-1; size: -; D: -; J: TRBJ2-3; DNA: TGTGCCAGCAGTGAACCCCGGGACACAGATACGCAGTATTTT; CDR3: CASSEPRDTDTQYF
V: TRBV18; size: -; D: TRBD1; J: TRBJ1-2; DNA: TGTGCCAGCTCACTGGAGCCAGGGGGAATGCTGTTTGGCTACACCTTC; CDR3: CASSLEPGGMLFGYTF
V: TRBV19; size: -; D: -; J: TRBJ2-5; DNA: TGTGCCAGTAGTGTCGGGAGTGGAGAGACCCAGTACTTC; CDR3: CASSVGSGETQYF
V: TRBV30; size: -; D: TRBD1; J: TRBJ2-1; DNA: TGTGCCTGGAGTATGGGACAGGGGTCCTACAATGAGCAGTTCTTC; CDR3: CAWSMGQGSYNEQFF
V: TRBV11-1; size: -; D: TRBD1; J: TRBJ2-3; DNA: TGTGCCAGCAGCCCCCCTTGGGACAGTAGCACAGATACGCAGTATTTT; CDR3: CASSPPWDSSTDTQYF
V: TRBV5-5; size: -; D: -; J: TRBJ1-5; DNA: TGTGCCAGCAACATAGAGGGTTTTGGACAGCCCCAGCATTTT; CDR3: CASNIEGFGQPQHF
V: TRBV5-5; size: -; D: TRBD1; J: TRBJ1-5; DNA: TGTGCCAGCAGCCCTACAGGGGGACAGCCCCAGCATTTT; CDR3: CASSPTGGQPQHF
V: TRBV7-2; size: -; D: -; J: TRBJ2-1; DNA: TGTGCCAGCAGCTTAGTACTGAGCTCCTACAATGAGCAGTTCTTC; CDR3: CASSLVLSSYNEQFF
V: TRBV5-1; size: once; D: TRBD1; J: TRBJ1-2; DNA: TGCGCCAGCGGATCCTACAGGGGAGGCGTTGGCTATGGCTACACCTTC; CDR3: CASGSYRGGVGYGYTF